This is a list of T cell receptor beta chains from one sample in a study of shared clonotypes between healthy human individuals. Method: immunoSEQ multiplex PCR; TCRdb's copy keeps in-frame clones and lacks some. The repertoire holds some 2 million clones, with roughly 95% as singletons. Sequencing was performed on naive CD8+ T cells sorted from blood. The receptors derive from a man between 18 and 35 years old in good health. The CDR3 runs from the conserved cysteine through the conserved F or W. A D gene is named only where the DNA matches it firmly. The size entry is marked missing in some rows and otherwise reads once, few, many or a size class.

v_gene: TRBV4-1
len: 14
d_gene: TRBD2
abundance: once
j_gene: TRBJ2-5
CDR3aa: CASSQRRGGETQYF
CDR3nt: TGCGCCAGCAGCCAAAGACGGGGGGGAGAGACCCAGTACTTC

v_gene: TRBV6-6
len: 13
d_gene: .
abundance: .
j_gene: TRBJ1-1
CDR3aa: CASSLESFTEAFF
CDR3nt: TGTGCCAGCAGTCTCGAGAGTTTCACTGAAGCTTTCTTT

v_gene: TRBV9
len: 14
d_gene: TRBD1
abundance: .
j_gene: TRBJ2-7
CDR3aa: CASSAVGTGYEQYF
CDR3nt: TGTGCCAGCAGCGCCGTCGGGACAGGTTACGAGCAGTACTTC

v_gene: TRBV7-9
len: 13
d_gene: .
abundance: .
j_gene: TRBJ2-7
CDR3aa: CASSPGRSYEQYF
CDR3nt: TGTGCCAGCAGCCCGGGGAGATCCTACGAGCAGTACTTC

v_gene: TRBV27
len: 14
d_gene: .
abundance: .
j_gene: TRBJ2-1
CDR3aa: CASSFATRGGEQFF
CDR3nt: TGTGCCAGCAGTTTCGCTACTAGGGGGGGTGAGCAGTTCTTC

v_gene: TRBV27
len: 15
d_gene: TRBD1
abundance: .
j_gene: TRBJ1-2
CDR3aa: CASSPTDRALDGYTF
CDR3nt: TGTGCCAGCAGTCCGACAGACAGGGCTCTCGATGGCTACACCTTC

v_gene: TRBV4-3
len: 14
d_gene: TRBD2
abundance: .
j_gene: TRBJ2-1
CDR3aa: CASSVGLADGEQFF
CDR3nt: TGCGCCAGCAGCGTGGGACTAGCGGACGGTGAGCAGTTCTTC

v_gene: TRBV25-1
len: 15
d_gene: TRBD2
abundance: once
j_gene: TRBJ2-1
CDR3aa: CASSELLAASNEQFF
CDR3nt: TGTGCCAGCAGTGAACTACTAGCGGCATCAAATGAGCAGTTCTTC

v_gene: TRBV4-3
len: 17
d_gene: TRBD2
abundance: .
j_gene: TRBJ2-7
CDR3aa: CASSQDPGGIGSYEQYF
CDR3nt: TGCGCCAGCAGCCAAGATCCGGGAGGGATAGGCTCCTACGAGCAGTACTTC

v_gene: TRBV7-6
len: 16
d_gene: TRBD2
abundance: .
j_gene: TRBJ2-1
CDR3aa: CASSSDLAGGGNEQFF
CDR3nt: TGTGCCAGCAGCTCCGACTTAGCGGGAGGGGGCAATGAGCAGTTCTTC

v_gene: TRBV6-6
len: 12
d_gene: .
abundance: .
j_gene: TRBJ2-7
CDR3aa: CASSYGEHEQYF
CDR3nt: TGTGCCAGCAGTTACGGAGAACACGAGCAGTACTTC